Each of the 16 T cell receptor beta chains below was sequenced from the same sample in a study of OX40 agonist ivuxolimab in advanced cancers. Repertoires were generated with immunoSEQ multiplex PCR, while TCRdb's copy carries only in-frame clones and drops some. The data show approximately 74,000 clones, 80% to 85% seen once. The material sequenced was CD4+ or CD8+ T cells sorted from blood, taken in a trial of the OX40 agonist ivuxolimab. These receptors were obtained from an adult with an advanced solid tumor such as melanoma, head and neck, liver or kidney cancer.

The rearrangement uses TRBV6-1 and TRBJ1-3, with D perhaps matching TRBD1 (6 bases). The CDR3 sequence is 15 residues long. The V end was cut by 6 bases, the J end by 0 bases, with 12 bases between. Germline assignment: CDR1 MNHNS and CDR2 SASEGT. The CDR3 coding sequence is TGTGCCAGCAGGAGGGTACAGGGCTCTGGAAACACCATATATTTT. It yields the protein CASRRVQGSGNTIYF.

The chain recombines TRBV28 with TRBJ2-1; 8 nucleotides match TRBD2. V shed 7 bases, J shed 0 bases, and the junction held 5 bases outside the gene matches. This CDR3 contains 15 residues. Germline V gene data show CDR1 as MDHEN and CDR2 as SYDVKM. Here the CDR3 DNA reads TGTGCCAGCATTATAGCGGGGCTCTCCTACAATGAGCAGTTCTTC. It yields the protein CASIIAGLSYNEQFF.

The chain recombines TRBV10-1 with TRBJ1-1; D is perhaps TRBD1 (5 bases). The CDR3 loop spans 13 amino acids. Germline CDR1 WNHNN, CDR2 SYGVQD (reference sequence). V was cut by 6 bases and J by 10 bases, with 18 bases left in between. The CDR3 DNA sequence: TGCGCCAGCAGCGCGGCCGCGCCCGGGGGAGCTTTCTTT. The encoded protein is CASSAAAPGGAFF.

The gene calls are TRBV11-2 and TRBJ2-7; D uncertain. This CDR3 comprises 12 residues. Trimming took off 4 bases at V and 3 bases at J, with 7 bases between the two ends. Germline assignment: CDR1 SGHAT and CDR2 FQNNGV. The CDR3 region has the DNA TGTGCCAGCAGCTCGGACGGCTACGAGCAGTACTTC. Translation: CASSSDGYEQYF.

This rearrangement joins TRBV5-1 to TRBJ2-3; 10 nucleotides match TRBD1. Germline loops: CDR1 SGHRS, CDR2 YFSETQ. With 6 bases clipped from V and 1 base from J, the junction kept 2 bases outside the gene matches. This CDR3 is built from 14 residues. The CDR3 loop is CASMTGGGTDTQYF. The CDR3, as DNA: TGCGCCAGCATGACAGGGGGCGGCACAGATACGCAGTATTTT.

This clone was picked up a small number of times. The CDR3 region is CASSLHEGPNQPQHF. CDR3 in DNA: TGTGCCAGTAGTCTCCATGAGGGCCCCAATCAGCCCCAGCATTTT. This chain links TRBV19 with TRBJ1-5; no clear D gene. Germline V gene sequence: CDR1 LNHDA, CDR2 SQIVND (reference sequence). V shed 5 bases and J shed 3 bases, with 14 bases lying between them. CDR3 length: 15 amino acids.

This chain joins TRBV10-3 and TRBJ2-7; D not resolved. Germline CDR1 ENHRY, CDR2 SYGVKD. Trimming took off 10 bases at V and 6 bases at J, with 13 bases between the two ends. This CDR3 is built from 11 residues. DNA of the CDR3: TGTGCCACCCGCGACCTGAGCGAGCAGTACTTC. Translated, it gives CATRDLSEQYF.

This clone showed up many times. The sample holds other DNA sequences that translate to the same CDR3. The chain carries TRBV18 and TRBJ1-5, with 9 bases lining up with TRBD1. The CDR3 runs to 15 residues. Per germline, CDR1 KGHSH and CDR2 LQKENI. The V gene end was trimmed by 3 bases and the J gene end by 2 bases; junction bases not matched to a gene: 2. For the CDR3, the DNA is TGTGCCAGCTCACCGGACAGGGGAGGCAATCAGCCCCAGCATTTT. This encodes CASSPDRGGNQPQHF.

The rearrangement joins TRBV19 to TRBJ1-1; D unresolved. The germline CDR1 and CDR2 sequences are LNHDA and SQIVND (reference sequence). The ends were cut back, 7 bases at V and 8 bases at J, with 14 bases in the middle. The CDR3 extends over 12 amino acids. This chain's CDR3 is CASTFEGPEAFF. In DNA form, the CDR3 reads TGTGCCAGTACGTTTGAGGGTCCCGAAGCTTTCTTT.

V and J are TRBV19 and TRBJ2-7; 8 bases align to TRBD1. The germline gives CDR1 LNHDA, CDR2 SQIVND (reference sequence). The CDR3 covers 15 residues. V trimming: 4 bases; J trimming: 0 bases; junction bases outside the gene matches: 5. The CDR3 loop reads CASSRQGNPSYEQYF. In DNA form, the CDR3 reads TGTGCCAGTAGTAGACAGGGGAACCCCTCCTACGAGCAGTACTTC. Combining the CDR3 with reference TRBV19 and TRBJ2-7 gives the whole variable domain DGGITQSPKYLFRKEGQNVTLSCEQNLNHDAMYWYRQDPGQGLRLIYYSQIVNDFQKGDIAEGYSVSREKKESFPLTVTSAQKNPTAFYLCASSRQGNPSYEQYFGPGTRLTVT.

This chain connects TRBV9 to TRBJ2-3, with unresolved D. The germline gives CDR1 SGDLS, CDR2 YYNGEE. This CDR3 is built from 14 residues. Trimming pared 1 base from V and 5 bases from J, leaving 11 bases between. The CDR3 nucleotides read TGTGCCAGCAGCGTAACATTAGCAGAAGATACGCAGTATTTT. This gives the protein CASSVTLAEDTQYF.

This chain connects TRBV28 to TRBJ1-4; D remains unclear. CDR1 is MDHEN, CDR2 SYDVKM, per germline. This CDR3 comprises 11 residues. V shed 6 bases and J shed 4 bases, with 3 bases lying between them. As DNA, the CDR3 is TGTGCCAGCAGCCGTAATGAAAAACTGTTTTTT. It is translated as CASSRNEKLFF.

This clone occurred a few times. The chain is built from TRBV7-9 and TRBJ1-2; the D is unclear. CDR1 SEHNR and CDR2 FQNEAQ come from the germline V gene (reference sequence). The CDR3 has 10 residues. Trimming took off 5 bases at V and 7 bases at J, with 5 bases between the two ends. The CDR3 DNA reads TGTGCCAGCAGCCCGTTTGGCTACACCTTC. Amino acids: CASSPFGYTF. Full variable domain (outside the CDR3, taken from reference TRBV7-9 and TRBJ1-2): DTGVSQNPRHKITKRGQNVTFRCDPISEHNRLYWYRQTLGQGPEFLTYFQNEAQLEKSRLLSDRFSAERPKGSFSTLEIQRTEQGDSAMYLCASSPFGYTFGSGTRLTVV.

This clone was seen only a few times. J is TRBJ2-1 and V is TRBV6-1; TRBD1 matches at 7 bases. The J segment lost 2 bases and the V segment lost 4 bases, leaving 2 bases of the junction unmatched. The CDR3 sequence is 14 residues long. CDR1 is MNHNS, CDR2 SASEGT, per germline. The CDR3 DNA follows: TGTGCCAGCAGTGCCGGGACAGCCTACAATGAGCAGTTCTTC. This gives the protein CASSAGTAYNEQFF.

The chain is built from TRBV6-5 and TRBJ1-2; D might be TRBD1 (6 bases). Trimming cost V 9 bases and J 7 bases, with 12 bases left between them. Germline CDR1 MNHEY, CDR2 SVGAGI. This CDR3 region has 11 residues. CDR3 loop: CASGDTSGYTF. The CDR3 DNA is TGTGCCAGTGGGGACACCTCTGGCTACACCTTC.

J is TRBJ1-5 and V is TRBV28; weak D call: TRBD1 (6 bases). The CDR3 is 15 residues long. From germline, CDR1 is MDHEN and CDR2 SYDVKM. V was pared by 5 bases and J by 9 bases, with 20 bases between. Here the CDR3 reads CASSTGTWGIGPQHF. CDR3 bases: TGTGCCAGCAGTACCGGGACATGGGGTATCGGGCCCCAGCATTTT.